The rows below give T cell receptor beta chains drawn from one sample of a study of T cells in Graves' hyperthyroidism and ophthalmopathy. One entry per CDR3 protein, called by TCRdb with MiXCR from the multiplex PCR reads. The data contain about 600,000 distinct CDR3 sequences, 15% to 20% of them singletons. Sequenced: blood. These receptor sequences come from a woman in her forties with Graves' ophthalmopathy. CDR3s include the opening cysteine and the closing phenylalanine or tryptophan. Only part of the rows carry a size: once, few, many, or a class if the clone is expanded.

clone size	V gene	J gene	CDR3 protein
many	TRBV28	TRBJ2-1	CASSLSIDNEQFF
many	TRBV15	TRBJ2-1	CATSKLNEQFF
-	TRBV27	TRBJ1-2	CASSSPLRGDYGYTF
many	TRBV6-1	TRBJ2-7	CASSYLREQYF
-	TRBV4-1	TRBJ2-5	CASSQAVGVAGEETQYF
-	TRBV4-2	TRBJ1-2	CASSQDAASEYGYTF
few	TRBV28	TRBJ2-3	CASSRSSGTQYF
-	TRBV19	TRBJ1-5	CASSSRLFQHF
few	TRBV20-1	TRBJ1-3	CSARTDANSGNTIYF
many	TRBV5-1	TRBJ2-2	CASSLVQGGTGELFF
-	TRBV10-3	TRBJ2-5	CAISDPSVQTQYF
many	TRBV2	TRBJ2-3	CASLKRDSTDTQYF
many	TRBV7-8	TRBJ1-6	CASSRDYNSPLHF
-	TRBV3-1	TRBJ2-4	CASSQQMGSLYF
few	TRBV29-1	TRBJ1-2	CSVVWIWGGQDGYTF
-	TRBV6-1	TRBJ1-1	CASSDNQGTEAFF
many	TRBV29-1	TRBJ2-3	CSARSLDRDSDTQYF
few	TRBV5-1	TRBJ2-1	CASSPLAGSSYNEQFF
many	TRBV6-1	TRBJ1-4	CASSEVRGANEKLFF
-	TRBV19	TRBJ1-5	CASSIVRISNQPQHF
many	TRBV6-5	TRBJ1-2	CASSSQGGRYGYTF
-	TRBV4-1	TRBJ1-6	CASSQERTPLPLHF
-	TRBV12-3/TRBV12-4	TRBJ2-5	CAGMERAGGETQYF
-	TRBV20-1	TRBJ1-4	CSARGQGGEKLFF
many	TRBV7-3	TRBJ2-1	CASSQQGGQLNNEQFF
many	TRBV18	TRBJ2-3	CASSRDAGGTDTQYF
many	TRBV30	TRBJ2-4	CAWSAPGLGDIQYF
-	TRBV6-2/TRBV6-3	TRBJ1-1	CASRHDRGLTEAFF
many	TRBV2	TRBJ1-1	CASSVPGGTEAFF
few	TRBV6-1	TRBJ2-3	CASSENFGGGSTDTQYF
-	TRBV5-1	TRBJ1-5	CASSLGDGPNNQPQHF
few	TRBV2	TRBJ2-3	CASSGGFSQYF
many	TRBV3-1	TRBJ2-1	CASSQDGGMKGNEQFF
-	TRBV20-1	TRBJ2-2	CSARDTASPTNTGELFF
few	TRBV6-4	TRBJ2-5	CASSDLGAQETQYF
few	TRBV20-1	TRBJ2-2	CSAREGASGRAAGELFF
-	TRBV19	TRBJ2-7	CATGPSYEQYF
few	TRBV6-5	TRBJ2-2	CASSYSRGGPTGELFF
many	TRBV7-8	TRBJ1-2	CASSSGTGAYGYTF
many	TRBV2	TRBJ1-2	CASSGTGDVGHGYTF
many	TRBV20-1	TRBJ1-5	CSAPGAYNQPQHF
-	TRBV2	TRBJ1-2	CASTTGQGAIGYTF
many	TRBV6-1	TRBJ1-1	CASSEGHQNTEAFF
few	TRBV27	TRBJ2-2	CASSLSEDPSTGELFF
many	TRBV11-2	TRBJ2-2	CASSLAQSSNTGELFF